This T cell receptor beta chain appears in the sequencing data of a study of blood T cell repertoires in COVID-19. The overall study: Acute and convalescent COVID-19 specimens originated in the United States, Italy and Spain. T cells, B-cell-depleted T cells, or PBMCs provided the cDNA or gDNA that served as material.

Per the original data handling: Quantification of nucleated cells was approximated via reference gene primer amplification. Using immunoSEQ multiplex PCR, the repertoire was profiled, and TCRdb retains in-frame clones only, with some absent. The V and J calls and clone size come from that table; D and trimming were worked out from the DNA. The data contain around 200,000 clones, over 75% of them singletons. CDR1 is SGHRS and CDR2 is YFSETQ in the germline V gene. The CDR3 runs 15 residues. V lost 0 bases to trimming and J lost 5 bases, with 14 bases between them. Sequencing was performed on peripheral blood. The gene calls are TRBV5-1 and TRBJ2-5; the D is unclear. The clonotype was recovered from a human donor with active or convalescent COVID-19. The donor label of this sample is uncertain. CDR3 region: CASSLVSNPGETQYF. CDR3 nucleotides: TGCGCCAGCAGCTTGGTCTCCAACCCCGGGGAGACCCAGTACTTC.